This entry lists 4 T cell receptor beta chains sequenced from one sample in a study of shared clonotypes between healthy human individuals. The table came from immunoSEQ multiplex PCR; TCRdb's copy has only in-frame clones and leaves some out. The repertoire holds about 87,000 clones, 40% to 55% seen once, with approximately 16% in the top ten. The sample consisted of PBMCs. Every receptor here comes from a woman in her 40s in good health. Some clones in this sample may be carry-over from other donors' samples.

The chain employs TRBV19 and TRBJ2-7, with D perhaps assigned TRBD1 or TRBD2 (5 bases each). The CDR3 loop spans 15 amino acids. The V and J ends lost 6 bases and 1 base respectively, with 16 bases between them. CDR1 is LNHDA and CDR2 is SQIVND in the germline V gene (reference sequence). The CDR3: CASRRDGAGSYEQYF. The CDR3 nucleotides are TGTGCCAGTAGACGGGACGGTGCAGGGTCCTACGAGCAGTACTTC. Together with reference TRBV19 and TRBJ2-7, the CDR3 gives the full variable domain: DGGITQSPKYLFRKEGQNVTLSCEQNLNHDAMYWYRQDPGQGLRLIYYSQIVNDFQKGDIAEGYSVSREKKESFPLTVTSAQKNPTAFYLCASRRDGAGSYEQYFGPGTRLTVT.

This clone was seen a few times. This chain links TRBV30 with TRBJ2-3, with D possibly matching TRBD1 (6 bases). The germline V gene has CDR1 GTSNPN and CDR2 SVGIG (reference sequence). This CDR3 has 14 amino acids. Trimming removed 6 bases from V and 6 bases from J, with 19 bases in between. CDR3 residues: CACTLITGSDTQYF. CDR3 DNA sequence: TGTGCCTGTACCCTAATAACAGGGAGCGATACGCAGTATTTT.

V is TRBV7-4 and J is TRBJ1-2; TRBD1 agrees at 7 bases. Germline V CDR1 and CDR2: SGHVT, SQSDAQ. V gave up 5 bases and J gave up 9 bases; unmatched junction bases: 6. The CDR3 runs to 12 residues. CDR3 in DNA: TGTGCCAGCAGCGTCGGACAGGCTAGCTACACCTTC. It encodes CASSVGQASYTF.

V gene TRBV30 combines with J gene TRBJ2-7, with unresolved D. V was trimmed by 0 bases and J by 2 bases, leaving 11 bases between them. The CDR3 contains 14 residues. Germline lookup yields CDR1 GTSNPN and CDR2 SVGIG (reference sequence). CDR3 loop: CAWSVRRVPYEQYF. The CDR3 nucleotides are TGTGCCTGGAGTGTCAGACGAGTCCCCTACGAGCAGTACTTC.